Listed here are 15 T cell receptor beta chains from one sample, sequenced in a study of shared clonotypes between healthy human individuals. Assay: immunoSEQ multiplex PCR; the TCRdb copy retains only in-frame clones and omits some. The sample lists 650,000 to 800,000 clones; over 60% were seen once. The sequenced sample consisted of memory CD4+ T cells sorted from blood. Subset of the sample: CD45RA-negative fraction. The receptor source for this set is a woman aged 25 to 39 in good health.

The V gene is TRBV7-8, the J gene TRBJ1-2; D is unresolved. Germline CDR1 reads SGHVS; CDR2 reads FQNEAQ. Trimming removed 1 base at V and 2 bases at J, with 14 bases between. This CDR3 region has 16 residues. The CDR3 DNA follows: TGTGCCAGCAGCTTAGATTTGGGGTTTGGAAACTATGGCTACACCTTC. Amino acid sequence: CASSLDLGFGNYGYTF.

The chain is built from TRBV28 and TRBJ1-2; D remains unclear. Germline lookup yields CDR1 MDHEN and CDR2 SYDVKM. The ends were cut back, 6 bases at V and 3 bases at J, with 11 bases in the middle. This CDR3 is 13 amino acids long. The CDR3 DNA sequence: TGTGCCAGCAGCAAAGGACGGGACTATGGCTACACCTTC. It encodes CASSKGRDYGYTF.

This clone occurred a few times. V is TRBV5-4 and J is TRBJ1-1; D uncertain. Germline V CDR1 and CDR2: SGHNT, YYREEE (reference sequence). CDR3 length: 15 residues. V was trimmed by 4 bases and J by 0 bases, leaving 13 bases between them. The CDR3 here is CASSPRGSMNTEAFF. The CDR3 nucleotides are TGTGCCAGCAGCCCCCGAGGCAGCATGAACACTGAAGCTTTCTTT.

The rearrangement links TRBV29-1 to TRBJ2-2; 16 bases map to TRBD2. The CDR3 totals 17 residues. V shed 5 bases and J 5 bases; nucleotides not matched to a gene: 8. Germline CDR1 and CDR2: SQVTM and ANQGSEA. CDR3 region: CSVSGTSGRARTGELFF. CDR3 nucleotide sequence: TGCAGCGTTTCCGGGACTAGCGGGAGGGCGAGGACCGGGGAGCTGTTTTTT.

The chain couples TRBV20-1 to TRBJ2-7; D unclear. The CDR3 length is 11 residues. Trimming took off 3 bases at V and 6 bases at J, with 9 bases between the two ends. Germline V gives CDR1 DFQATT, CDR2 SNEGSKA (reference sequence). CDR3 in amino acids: CSARFGFEQYF. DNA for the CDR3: TGCAGTGCTAGGTTTGGGTTCGAGCAGTACTTC.

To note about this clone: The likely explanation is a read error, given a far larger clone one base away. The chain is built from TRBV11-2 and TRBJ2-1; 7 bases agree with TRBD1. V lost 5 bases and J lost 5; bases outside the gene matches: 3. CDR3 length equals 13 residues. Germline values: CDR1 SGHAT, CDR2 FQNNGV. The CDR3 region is CASSPGQNNEQFF. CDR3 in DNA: TGTGCCAGCAGCCCGGGACAGAACAATGAGCAGTTCTTC.

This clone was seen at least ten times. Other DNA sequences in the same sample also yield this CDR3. CDR3 DNA: TGTGCCAGCAGTGAAGCAGACGGCAGTATCTATGGCTACACCTTC. It encodes CASSEADGSIYGYTF. This sequence joins TRBV2 and TRBJ1-2, with unresolved D. The V end was cut by 0 bases, the J end by 4 bases, with 12 bases between. The CDR3 runs to 15 residues. Per the germline V gene, CDR1 is SNHLY and CDR2 is FYNNEI.

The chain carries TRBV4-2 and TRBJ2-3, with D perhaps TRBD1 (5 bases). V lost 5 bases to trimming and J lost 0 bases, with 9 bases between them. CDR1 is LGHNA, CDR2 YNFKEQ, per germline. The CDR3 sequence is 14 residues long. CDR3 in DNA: TGTGCCAGCAGCGAAAGGGGTAGCACAGATACGCAGTATTTT. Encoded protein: CASSERGSTDTQYF.

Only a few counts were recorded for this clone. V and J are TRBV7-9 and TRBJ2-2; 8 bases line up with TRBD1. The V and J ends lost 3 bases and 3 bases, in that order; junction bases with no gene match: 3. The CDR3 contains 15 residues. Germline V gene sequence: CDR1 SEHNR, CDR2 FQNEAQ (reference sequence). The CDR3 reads CASSFGQGDTGELFF. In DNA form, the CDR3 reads TGTGCCAGCAGCTTTGGACAGGGAGACACCGGGGAGCTGTTTTTT.

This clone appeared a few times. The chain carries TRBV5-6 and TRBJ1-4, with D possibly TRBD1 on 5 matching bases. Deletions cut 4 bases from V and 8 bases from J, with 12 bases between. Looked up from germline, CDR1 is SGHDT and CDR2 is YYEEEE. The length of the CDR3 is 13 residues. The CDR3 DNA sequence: TGTGCCAGCAGCCGCGCAGGGTACGAAAAACTGTTTTTT. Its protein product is CASSRAGYEKLFF.

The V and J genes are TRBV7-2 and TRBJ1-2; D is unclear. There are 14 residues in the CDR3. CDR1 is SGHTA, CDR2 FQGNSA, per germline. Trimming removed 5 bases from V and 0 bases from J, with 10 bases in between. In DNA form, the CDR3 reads TGTGCCAGCAGCCTCGGACGTCCTAACTATGGCTACACCTTC. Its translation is CASSLGRPNYGYTF.

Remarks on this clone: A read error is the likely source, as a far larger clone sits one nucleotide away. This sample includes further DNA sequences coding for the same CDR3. The CDR3 loop reads CAWTDRWEQYF. Here the CDR3 DNA reads TGTGCCTGGACGGACAGATGGGAACAGTACTTC. The V and J genes are TRBV30 and TRBJ2-7; possibly TRBD1 for D (6 bases). The germline V and J ends were trimmed by 4 bases and 10 bases, with 14 bases remaining between them. This CDR3 has 11 amino acids. Looked up from germline, CDR1 is GTSNPN and CDR2 is SVGIG (reference sequence).

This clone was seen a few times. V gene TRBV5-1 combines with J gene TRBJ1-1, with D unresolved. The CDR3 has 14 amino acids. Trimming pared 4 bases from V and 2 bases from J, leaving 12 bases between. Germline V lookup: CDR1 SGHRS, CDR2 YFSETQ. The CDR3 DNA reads TGCGCCAGCAGCCCTCAGACCGACAACACTGAAGCTTTCTTT. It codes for CASSPQTDNTEAFF. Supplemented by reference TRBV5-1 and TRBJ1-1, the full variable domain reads KAGVTQTPRYLIKTRGQQVTLSCSPISGHRSVSWYQQTPGQGLQFLFEYFSETQRNKGNFPGRFSGRQFSNSRSEMNVSTLELGDSALYLCASSPQTDNTEAFFGQGTRLTVV.

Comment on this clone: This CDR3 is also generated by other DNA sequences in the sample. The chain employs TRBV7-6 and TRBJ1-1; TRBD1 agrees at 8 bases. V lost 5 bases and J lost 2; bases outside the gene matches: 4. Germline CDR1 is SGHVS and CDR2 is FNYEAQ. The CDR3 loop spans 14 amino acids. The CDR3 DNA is TGTGCCAGCAGCCCCGGACAGGGTAACACTGAAGCTTTCTTT. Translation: CASSPGQGNTEAFF.

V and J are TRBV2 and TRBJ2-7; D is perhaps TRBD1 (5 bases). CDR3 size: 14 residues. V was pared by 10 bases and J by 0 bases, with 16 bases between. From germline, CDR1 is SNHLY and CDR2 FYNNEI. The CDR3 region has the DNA TGTGCCACCTCTGACTTAGGGGTCTCCTACGAGCAGTACTTC. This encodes CATSDLGVSYEQYF.